This is a list of T cell receptor beta chains from one sample in a study of patients and donors after allogeneic stem cell transplantation. Using its own MiXCR run on the RT-PCR reads, TCRdb lists one record per CDR3 protein. The sample carries roughly 880,000 distinct CDR3 sequences, around 17% recorded once. Sequenced sample: blood, either unsorted or a sorted T cell fraction (not recorded which). Every receptor here comes from a human donor who was either an allogeneic HSCT recipient or a stem cell or donor lymphocyte infusion donor (not recorded which). It is not recorded whose cells these are; they may come from a transplant donor. CDR3s include the opening cysteine and the closing phenylalanine or tryptophan. The order of the fields is D gene, V gene, clone size, J gene, CDR3 DNA, CDR3 protein. A D gene is named only where the DNA matches it firmly. Rows give clone size only sometimes, using once, few, many, or a class for an expanded clone.

>TRBD2|TRBV5-1|.|TRBJ2-2
TGCGCCAGCAGCTTACCACTAGCGGGAGTGGCGGGGGAGCTGTTTTTT
CASSLPLAGVAGELFF
>TRBD1|TRBV27|few|TRBJ2-7
TGTGCCAGCAGTCCGACAACGACAGGGGGATACTACGAGCAGTACTTC
CASSPTTTGGYYEQYF
>.|TRBV7-3|.|TRBJ2-1
TGTGCCAGCAGCGCCAACCCGGGAAAGAGCTACAATGAGCAGTTCTTC
CASSANPGKSYNEQFF
>.|TRBV7-6|.|TRBJ2-3
TGTGCCAGCAGCTTAGCCGGTAGCTCCTACACAGATACGCAGTATTTT
CASSLAGSSYTDTQYF
>TRBD2|TRBV7-6|.|TRBJ2-2
TGTGCCAGCAGCGCAACTAGCGGGGGTCACACCGGGGAGCTGTTTTTT
CASSATSGGHTGELFF
>TRBD1|TRBV18|.|TRBJ1-5
TGTGCCAGCTCATCAACAGGACAGGGTAATCAGCCCCAGCATTTT
CASSSTGQGNQPQHF
>.|TRBV27|few|TRBJ1-1
TGTGCCACCGGCCACAGAGCGAACACTGAAGCTTTCTTT
CATGHRANTEAFF
>.|TRBV2|once|TRBJ2-7
TGTGCCAGCATAGCGGGACAGGTCCTCTACGAGCAGTACTTC
CASIAGQVLYEQYF
>.|TRBV3-1|.|TRBJ1-1
TGTGCCAGGGGCGGGCAGGGGCCTGCCGTTGAAGCTTTCTTT
CARGGQGPAVEAFF
>.|TRBV3-1|.|TRBJ2-3
TGTGCCAGCAGCCAAGATCATGCAGTTACCAACCGAGATACGCAGTATTTT
CASSQDHAVTNRDTQYF
>TRBD1|TRBV12-3/TRBV12-4|many|TRBJ2-7
TGTGCCAGTAGAACCGGGACAGGGTCCTACGAGCAGTACTTC
CASRTGTGSYEQYF
>.|TRBV10-3|many|TRBJ2-7
TGTGCCACCCAAGAAGTATCCTACGAGCAGTACTTC
CATQEVSYEQYF
>TRBD2|TRBV9|.|TRBJ2-5
TGTGCCAGCAGCGTAGGGGCCAGCGGGGGAGTGGAGACCCAGTACTTC
CASSVGASGGVETQYF
>.|TRBV6-2/TRBV6-3|.|TRBJ2-7
TGTGCCAGCAGTTTAGACGGCCTAGCCTACGAGCAGTACTTC
CASSLDGLAYEQYF
>TRBD1|TRBV2|.|TRBJ2-1
TGTGCCAGCAGTGAGAGGGGACAGGGTTCCACTTCGCAGTTCTTC
CASSERGQGSTSQFF
>TRBD2|TRBV5-1|.|TRBJ2-5
TGCGCCAGCAGCTTGGAGCTAGCGGGAGGGATGGCAGAGACCCAGTACTTC
CASSLELAGGMAETQYF
>TRBD2|TRBV5-5|.|TRBJ2-5
TGTGCCAGCAGCTACGGCGGGGGGAAAGAGACCCAGTACTTC
CASSYGGGKETQYF
>TRBD1|TRBV24-1|many|TRBJ2-1
TGTGCCACCAGTGATACCGGGACAGGGACCTACAATGAGCAGTTCTTC
CATSDTGTGTYNEQFF
>TRBD1|TRBV12-3/TRBV12-4|few|TRBJ2-7
TGTGCCAGCAGCCGAAGGACAGGGGGCTTATCTTACTACGAGCAGTACTTC
CASSRRTGGLSYYEQYF
>TRBD2|TRBV6-1|few|TRBJ2-1
TGTGCCAGCAGTGTCAATACGGGAGGTTGGTCCTACAATGAGCAGTTCTTC
CASSVNTGGWSYNEQFF
>.|TRBV5-1|few|TRBJ2-7
TGCGCCAGCAGCTCCCAGGGAGACTACGAGCAGTACTTC
CASSSQGDYEQYF
>.|TRBV5-1|.|TRBJ1-3
TGCGCCAGCAGCTTGGGGTCCCCCAGCTCCTCTGGAAACACCATATATTTT
CASSLGSPSSSGNTIYF
>TRBD1|TRBV12-3/TRBV12-4|many|TRBJ2-1
TGTGCCAGCAGTTTGGACAGGGTATTGAATGAGCAGTTCTTC
CASSLDRVLNEQFF
>TRBD2|TRBV4-2|many|TRBJ2-3
TGTGCCAGCAGCCAAGGAGAGCGGGGGGGATGGACAGATACGCAGTATTTT
CASSQGERGGWTDTQYF
>TRBD1|TRBV5-1|few|TRBJ2-1
TGCGCCAGCAGCTTGGTGGACAGGGAGAATGAGCAGTTCTTC
CASSLVDRENEQFF
>TRBD1|TRBV6-5|.|TRBJ1-4
TGTGCCAGCAGTTTGACAGGGGATCGCGAAAAACTGTTTTTT
CASSLTGDREKLFF
>.|TRBV20-1|.|TRBJ1-1
TGCAGTGCTAGAAGTCTGGGGAGAGGGGACACTGAAGCTTTCTTT
CSARSLGRGDTEAFF
>TRBD1|TRBV10-3|few|TRBJ1-5
TGTGCCATCAGTGACCTGGACAGGGGCGGCAATCAGCCCCAGCATTTT
CAISDLDRGGNQPQHF
>.|TRBV10-3|few|TRBJ1-2
TGTGCCATCAGTGAGGGGCGAAGTGGGGATGGCTACACCTTC
CAISEGRSGDGYTF
>TRBD1|TRBV7-3|few|TRBJ2-3
TGTGCCAGCAGCACCTCAGGGGGATTGGCAGATACGCAGTATTTT
CASSTSGGLADTQYF
>TRBD1|TRBV3-1|.|TRBJ2-7
TGTGCCAGCAGCCAAGGGACCGGGACAGGTGTCTACGAGCAGTACTTC
CASSQGTGTGVYEQYF
>.|TRBV10-3|once|TRBJ2-1
TGTGCCATCAGTGATCTTAGACTAGGTGGGAATGAGCAGTTCTTC
CAISDLRLGGNEQFF
>.|TRBV3-1|.|TRBJ2-1
TGTGCCAGCAGCCAAGATGTGGTCACCTACAATGAGCAGTTCTTC
CASSQDVVTYNEQFF
>.|TRBV5-1|few|TRBJ2-7
TGCGCCAGCATCGGACAGAGCCACTACGAGCAGTACTTC
CASIGQSHYEQYF
>.|TRBV6-6|.|TRBJ1-4
TGTGCCAGCAATCGAGGGGAAAAACTGTTTTTT
CASNRGEKLFF
>.|TRBV30|.|TRBJ1-1
TGTGCCCGTACGGTGGGGAGGAACACTGAAGCTTTCTTT
CARTVGRNTEAFF
>.|TRBV12-3/TRBV12-4|.|TRBJ1-1
TGTGCCAGCGGAACCCGCAGGGGTAACACTGAAGCTTTCTTT
CASGTRRGNTEAFF
>TRBD2|TRBV3-1|.|TRBJ2-5
TGTGCCAGCAGGAGGGGAGGGGACCTCCAAGAGACCCAGTACTTC
CASRRGGDLQETQYF
>TRBD1|TRBV12-3/TRBV12-4|few|TRBJ2-2
TGTGCCAGCATTAGGACAGGGGATCACGGGGAGCTGTTTTTT
CASIRTGDHGELFF
>.|TRBV6-1|many|TRBJ1-5
TGTGCCAGCAGTGGCTATGGCGGCAATCAGCCCCAGCATTTT
CASSGYGGNQPQHF
>TRBD1|TRBV20-1|.|TRBJ1-1
TGCAGTCGTAGAGGGGGCTCGAACACTGAAGCTTTCTTT
CSRRGGSNTEAFF
>.|TRBV5-1|.|TRBJ1-3
TGCGCCAGCAGCTTTTTTGGGGGCATGAGAAACACCATATATTTT
CASSFFGGMRNTIYF
>TRBD2|TRBV30|.|TRBJ2-7
TGTGCCTGGACTAGCGGGAGCCACGAGCAGTACTTC
CAWTSGSHEQYF
>.|TRBV6-1|.|TRBJ1-1
TGTGCCAGCAGTCGGGGGGGGGCGAAGACTGAAGCTTTCTTT
CASSRGGAKTEAFF
>.|TRBV6-2/TRBV6-3|.|TRBJ2-7
TGTGCCAGCAGTTACCAACCCCGGGGCACCTACGAGCAGTACTTC
CASSYQPRGTYEQYF
>.|TRBV6-1|few|TRBJ1-3
TGTGCCAGCACCCCCCGGGGTACTGGAAACACCATATATTTT
CASTPRGTGNTIYF
>.|TRBV30|.|TRBJ2-7
TGTGCCTGGAGTGGAACCGGAGACGGATACGAGCAGTACTTC
CAWSGTGDGYEQYF
>TRBD1|TRBV4-1|.|TRBJ2-5
TGCGCCAGCAGCCTCGAACAGGGGGCAAAGGGGACCCAGTACTTC
CASSLEQGAKGTQYF
>TRBD1|TRBV12-3/TRBV12-4|many|TRBJ1-5
TGTGCCAGCACAAGGGAGACAGGGGAGGGCCAGCCCCAGCATTTT
CASTRETGEGQPQHF
>TRBD1|TRBV6-5|few|TRBJ2-7
TGTGCCAGCAGTTACGAGGGGGCGATAAACTACGAGCAGTACTTC
CASSYEGAINYEQYF
>TRBD2|TRBV12-3/TRBV12-4|many|TRBJ2-1
TGTGCCAGCAGTTTAGGGGGCGGCGGGAGGGCCAGGAATGAGCAGTTCTTC
CASSLGGGGRARNEQFF
>.|TRBV5-1|few|TRBJ1-5
TGCGCCAGCAGCTTGGGAGGGATGGATCAGCCCCAGCATTTT
CASSLGGMDQPQHF
>.|TRBV20-1|.|TRBJ1-4
TGCAGTGCTAGTCTCAGGGACTATGAAAAACTGTTTTTT
CSASLRDYEKLFF
>TRBD2|TRBV7-3|.|TRBJ2-1
TGTGCCAGCAGCTTAAGGTGGGGAGGGAGCTCCTACAATGAGCAGTTCTTC
CASSLRWGGSSYNEQFF